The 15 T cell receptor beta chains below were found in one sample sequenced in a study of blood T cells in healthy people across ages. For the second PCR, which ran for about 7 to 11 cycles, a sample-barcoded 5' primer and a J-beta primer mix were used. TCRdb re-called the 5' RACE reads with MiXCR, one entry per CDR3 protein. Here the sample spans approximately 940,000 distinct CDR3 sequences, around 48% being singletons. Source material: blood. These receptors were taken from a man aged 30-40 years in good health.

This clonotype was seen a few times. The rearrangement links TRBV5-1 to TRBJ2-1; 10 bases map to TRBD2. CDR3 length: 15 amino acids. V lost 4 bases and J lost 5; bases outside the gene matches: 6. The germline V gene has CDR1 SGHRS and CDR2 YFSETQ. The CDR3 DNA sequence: TGCGCCAGCAGCATAAGCGGGGGGGGTAACAATGAGCAGTTCTTC. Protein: CASSISGGGNNEQFF.

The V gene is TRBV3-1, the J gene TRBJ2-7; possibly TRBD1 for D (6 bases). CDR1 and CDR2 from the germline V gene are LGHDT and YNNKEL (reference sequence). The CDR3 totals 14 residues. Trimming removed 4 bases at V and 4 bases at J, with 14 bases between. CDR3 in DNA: TGTGCCAGCAGCCTAGGCGCTCAGGGGTACGAGCAGTACTTC. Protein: CASSLGAQGYEQYF.

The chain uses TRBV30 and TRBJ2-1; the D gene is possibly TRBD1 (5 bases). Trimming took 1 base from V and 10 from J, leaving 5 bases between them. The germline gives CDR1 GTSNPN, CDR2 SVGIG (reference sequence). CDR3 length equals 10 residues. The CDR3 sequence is CAWSDREQFF. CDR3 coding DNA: TGTGCCTGGAGTGACAGGGAGCAGTTCTTC.

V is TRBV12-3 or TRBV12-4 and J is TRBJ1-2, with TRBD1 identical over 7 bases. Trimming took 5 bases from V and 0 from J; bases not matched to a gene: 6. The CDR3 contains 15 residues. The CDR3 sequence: CASSGHRGSNYGYTF. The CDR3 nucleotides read TGTGCCAGCAGTGGACACAGGGGATCTAACTATGGCTACACCTTC.

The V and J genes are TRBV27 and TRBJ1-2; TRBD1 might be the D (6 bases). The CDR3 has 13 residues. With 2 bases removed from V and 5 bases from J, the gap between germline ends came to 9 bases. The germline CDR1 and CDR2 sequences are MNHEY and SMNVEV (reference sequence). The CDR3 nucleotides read TGTGCCAGCAGTTTAAACAGGGATTATGGCTACACCTTC. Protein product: CASSLNRDYGYTF.

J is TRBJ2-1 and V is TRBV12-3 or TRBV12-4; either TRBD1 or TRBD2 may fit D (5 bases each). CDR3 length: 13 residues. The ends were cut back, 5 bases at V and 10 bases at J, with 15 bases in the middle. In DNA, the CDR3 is TGTGCCAGCAGTGTATTAGGGACGGCCGAGCAGTTCTTC. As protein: CASSVLGTAEQFF.

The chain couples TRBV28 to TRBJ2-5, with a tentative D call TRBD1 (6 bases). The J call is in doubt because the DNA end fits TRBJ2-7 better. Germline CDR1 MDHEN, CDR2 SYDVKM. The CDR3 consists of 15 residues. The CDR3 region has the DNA TGTGCCAGCAGTTTAGAGTGGACAGAAACCTACGAGCAGTACTTC. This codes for CASSLEWTETYEQYF.

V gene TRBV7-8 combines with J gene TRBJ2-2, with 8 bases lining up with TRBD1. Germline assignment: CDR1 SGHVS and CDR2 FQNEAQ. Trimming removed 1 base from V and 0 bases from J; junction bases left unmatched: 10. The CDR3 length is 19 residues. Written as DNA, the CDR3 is TGTGCCAGCAGCTTAGGGGTTAGGGGACAGGCGTCGAACACCGGGGAGCTGTTTTTT. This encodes CASSLGVRGQASNTGELFF.

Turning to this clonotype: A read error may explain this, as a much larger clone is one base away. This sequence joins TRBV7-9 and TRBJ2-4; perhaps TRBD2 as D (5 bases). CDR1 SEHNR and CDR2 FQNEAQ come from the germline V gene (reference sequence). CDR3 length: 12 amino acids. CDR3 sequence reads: CARSKEANIQYF. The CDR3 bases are TGTGCCCGCAGCAAGGAGGCAAACATTCAGTACTTC.

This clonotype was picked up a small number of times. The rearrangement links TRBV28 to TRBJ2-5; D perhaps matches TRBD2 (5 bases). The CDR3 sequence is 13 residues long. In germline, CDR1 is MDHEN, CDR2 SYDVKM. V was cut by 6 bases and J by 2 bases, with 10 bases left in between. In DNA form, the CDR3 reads TGTGCCAGCAGCGGGAAGAAACAAGAGACCCAGTACTTC. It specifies CASSGKKQETQYF.

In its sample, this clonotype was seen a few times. The CDR3 DNA reads TGCAGTGCCCTAGGGACACCTTTCTACGAGCAGTACTTC. Residues: CSALGTPFYEQYF. V usage is TRBV20-1 and J usage is TRBJ2-5, with D tentatively TRBD1 (6 bases). The DNA end favors TRBJ2-7, so the J call may be wrong. Germline V gene sequence: CDR1 DFQATT, CDR2 SNEGSKA (reference sequence). The CDR3 loop spans 13 amino acids.

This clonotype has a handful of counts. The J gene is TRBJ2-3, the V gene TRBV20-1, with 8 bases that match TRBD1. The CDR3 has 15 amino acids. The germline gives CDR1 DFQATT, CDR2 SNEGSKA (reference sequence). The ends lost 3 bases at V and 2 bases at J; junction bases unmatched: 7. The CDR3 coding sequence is TGCAGTGCTAGGCCCGGACAGGGATTCACAGATACGCAGTATTTT. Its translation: CSARPGQGFTDTQYF.

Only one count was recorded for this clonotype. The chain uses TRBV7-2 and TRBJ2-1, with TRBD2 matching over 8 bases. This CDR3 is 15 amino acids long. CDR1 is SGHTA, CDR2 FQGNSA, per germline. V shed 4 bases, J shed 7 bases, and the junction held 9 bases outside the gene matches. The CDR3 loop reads CASSWTPGGRNEQFF. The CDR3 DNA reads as TGTGCCAGCAGCTGGACGCCGGGGGGGCGAAATGAGCAGTTCTTC.

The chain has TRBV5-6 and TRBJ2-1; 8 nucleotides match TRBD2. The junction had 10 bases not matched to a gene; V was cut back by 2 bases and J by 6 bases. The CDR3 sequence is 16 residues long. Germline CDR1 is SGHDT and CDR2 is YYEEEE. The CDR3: CASSFPSPGGGNEQFF. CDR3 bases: TGTGCCAGCAGCTTTCCCAGTCCGGGGGGGGGCAATGAGCAGTTCTTC.

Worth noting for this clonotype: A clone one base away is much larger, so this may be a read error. The CDR3 DNA follows: TGTGCCAGCAGTTCTGGACTAGCGGGGGGCAATGAGCGGTTCTTC. Its translation is CASSSGLAGGNERFF. The chain couples TRBV6-5 to TRBJ2-1; 14 positions match TRBD2. Germline assignment: CDR1 MNHEY and CDR2 SVGAGI. The CDR3 is made up of 15 amino acids.